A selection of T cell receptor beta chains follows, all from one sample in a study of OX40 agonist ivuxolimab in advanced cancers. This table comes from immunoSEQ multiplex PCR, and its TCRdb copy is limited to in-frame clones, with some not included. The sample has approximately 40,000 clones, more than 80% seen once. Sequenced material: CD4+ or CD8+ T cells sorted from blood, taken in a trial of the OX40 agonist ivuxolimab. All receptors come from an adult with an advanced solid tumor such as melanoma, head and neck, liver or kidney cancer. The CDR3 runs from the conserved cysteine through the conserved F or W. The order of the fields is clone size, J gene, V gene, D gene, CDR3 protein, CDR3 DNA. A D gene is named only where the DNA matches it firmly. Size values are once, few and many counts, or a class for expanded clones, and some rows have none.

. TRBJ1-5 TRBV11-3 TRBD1 CASSSRGHRGGWQPQHF TGTGCCAGCAGCTCGAGGGGGCACAGGGGGGGTTGGCAGCCCCAGCATTTT
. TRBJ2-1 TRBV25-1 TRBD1 CASSEGQGRVNEQFF TGTGCCAGCAGTGAGGGACAGGGACGGGTCAATGAGCAGTTCTTC
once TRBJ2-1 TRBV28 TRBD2 CASKESGRAHEQFF TGTGCCAGCAAAGAAAGCGGGAGGGCCCATGAGCAGTTCTTC
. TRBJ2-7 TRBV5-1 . CASSFGYEQYF TGCGCCAGCAGCTTTGGGTACGAGCAGTACTTC
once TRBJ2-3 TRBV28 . CASSYRPDTQYF TGTGCCAGCAGTTACCGACCTGATACGCAGTATTTT
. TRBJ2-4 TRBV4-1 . CASSQIPQREWVKNIQYF TGCGCCAGCAGCCAAATCCCCCAGAGGGAGTGGGTCAAAAACATTCAGTACTTC
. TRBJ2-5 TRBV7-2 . CASSFTGSETQYF TGTGCCAGCAGCTTCACAGGGTCGGAGACCCAGTACTTC
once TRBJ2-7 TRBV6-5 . CASSYSPLAGSAEQYF TGTGCCAGCAGTTACTCCCCCCTAGCCGGGTCTGCCGAGCAGTACTTC
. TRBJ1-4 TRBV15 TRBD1 CATSRDPDRGRLF TGTGCCACCAGCAGAGATCCGGACAGGGGGCGCCTTTTT
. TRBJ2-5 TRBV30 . CAWTLGETQYF TGTGCCTGGACTCTTGGAGAGACCCAGTACTTC
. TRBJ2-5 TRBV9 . CASSVSAGPQETQYF TGTGCCAGCAGCGTATCGGCGGGGCCCCAAGAGACCCAGTACTTC
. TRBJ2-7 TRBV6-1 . CASRPPGTLAYEQYF TGTGCCAGCCGACCGCCCGGGACGCTTGCCTACGAGCAGTACTTC
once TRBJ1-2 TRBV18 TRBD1 CASSPDPGGGRSGYTF TGTGCCAGCTCACCCGACCCAGGAGGGGGCAGGAGTGGCTACACCTTC
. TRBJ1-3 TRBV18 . CASSPRQDHSGNTIYF TGTGCCAGCTCACCACGACAGGACCACTCTGGAAACACCATATATTTT
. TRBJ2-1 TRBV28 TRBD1 CASNDPRDRGTYNEQFF TGTGCCAGCAACGATCCTCGGGACAGGGGGACCTACAATGAGCAGTTCTTC
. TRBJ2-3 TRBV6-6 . CASGDTDTQYF TGTGCCAGCGGGGACACAGATACGCAGTATTTT
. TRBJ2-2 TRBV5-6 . CASSLGRAGPTGELFF TGTGCCAGCAGCTTGGGTCGAGCCGGCCCCACCGGGGAGCTGTTTTTT
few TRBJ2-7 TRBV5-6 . CASSLPQGGPYEQYF TGTGCCAGCAGCTTGCCCCAGGGGGGACCCTACGAGCAGTACTTC
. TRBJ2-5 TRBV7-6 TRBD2 CASSLTSAGGRETQYF TGTGCCAGCAGCCTGACTAGCGCGGGAGGAAGGGAGACCCAGTACTTC
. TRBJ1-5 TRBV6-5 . CASSYQYNQPQHF TGTGCCAGCAGTTACCAGTACAATCAGCCCCAGCATTTT
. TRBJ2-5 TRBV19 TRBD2 CASSTTGGGRETQYF TGTGCCAGTAGTACCACCGGGGGGGGGCGCGAGACCCAGTACTTC
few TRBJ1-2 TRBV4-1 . CASSQFSGYTF TGCGCCAGCAGCCAGTTCAGTGGCTACACCTTC
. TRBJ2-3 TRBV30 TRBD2 CAEGLAGGAPSTDTQYF TGTGCCGAGGGACTAGCGGGAGGAGCCCCAAGCACAGATACGCAGTATTTT
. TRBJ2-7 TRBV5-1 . CASSYGSGGGARGEQYF TGCGCCAGCAGCTACGGCTCAGGAGGGGGGGCTCGTGGCGAGCAGTACTTC
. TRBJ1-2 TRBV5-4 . CASSGGTERYTF TGTGCCAGCAGCGGGGGGACGGAGCGCTACACCTTC
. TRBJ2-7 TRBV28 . CASWGSPKLYEQYF TGTGCCAGCTGGGGGTCCCCTAAACTATACGAGCAGTACTTC
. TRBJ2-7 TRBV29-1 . CSGILGNEQYF TGCAGCGGGATATTGGGGAACGAGCAGTACTTC
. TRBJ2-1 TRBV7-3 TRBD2 CASRKAGGLFDEQFF TGTGCCAGCAGGAAGGCGGGAGGGCTTTTTGATGAGCAGTTCTTC
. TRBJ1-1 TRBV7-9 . CASSLLQGTFF TGTGCCAGCAGCTTATTACAGGGAACTTTCTTT
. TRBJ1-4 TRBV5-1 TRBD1 CASSLTGQWTANEKLFF TGCGCCAGCAGCTTGACGGGACAGTGGACGGCTAATGAAAAACTGTTTTTT
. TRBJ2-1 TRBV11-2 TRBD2 CASSLGARGTSGKSNEQFF TGTGCCAGCAGCTTAGGGGCCCGGGGGACTAGCGGGAAGTCCAATGAGCAGTTCTTC
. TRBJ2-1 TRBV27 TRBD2 CASSFSPVAGIGEQFF TGTGCCAGCAGTTTTTCCCCCGTAGCGGGAATTGGTGAGCAGTTCTTC
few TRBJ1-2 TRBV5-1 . CASSLWGTSGGYGYTF TGCGCCAGCAGCTTGTGGGGGACAAGCGGAGGCTATGGCTACACCTTC
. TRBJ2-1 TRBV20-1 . CSFPRHNEQFF TGCAGTTTCCCGCGGCACAATGAGCAGTTCTTC
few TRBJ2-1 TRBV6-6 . CASSYGTLHFF TGTGCCAGCAGTTACGGCACCCTCCATTTCTTC
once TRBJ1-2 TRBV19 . CASSPRAARAKGYGYTF TGTGCCAGTAGTCCCCGGGCGGCGAGGGCCAAGGGCTATGGCTACACCTTC
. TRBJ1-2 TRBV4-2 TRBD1 CASSQEGGQGYGYTF TGTGCCAGCAGCCAAGAAGGGGGACAGGGCTATGGCTACACCTTC
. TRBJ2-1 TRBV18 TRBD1 CASSPGTGGSRNEQFF TGTGCCAGCTCACCAGGGACAGGGGGTTCCCGCAATGAGCAGTTCTTC
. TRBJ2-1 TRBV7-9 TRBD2 CASSLVDGRTYNEQFF TGTGCCAGCAGCTTAGTAGACGGGAGGACTTACAATGAGCAGTTCTTC
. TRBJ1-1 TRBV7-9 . CASSPPFSGQRPMNTEAFF TGTGCCAGCAGCCCGCCGTTCTCAGGACAGCGGCCAATGAACACTGAAGCTTTCTTT
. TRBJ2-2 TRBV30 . CAWSVLTGNTGELFF TGTGCCTGGAGTGTACTTACAGGGAACACCGGGGAGCTGTTTTTT
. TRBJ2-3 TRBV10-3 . CAIRGRTASDTQYF TGTGCCATCAGAGGACGGACGGCCTCGGATACGCAGTATTTT
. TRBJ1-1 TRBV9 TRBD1 CASSWDSSNTEAFF TGTGCCAGCAGCTGGGACAGTTCTAACACTGAAGCTTTCTTT
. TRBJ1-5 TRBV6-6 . CASMRGGSGNQPQHF TGTGCCAGCATGAGGGGTGGCTCGGGCAATCAGCCCCAGCATTTT
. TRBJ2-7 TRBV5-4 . CASSLAGVYEQYF TGTGCCAGCAGCTTGGCCGGGGTTTACGAGCAGTACTTC
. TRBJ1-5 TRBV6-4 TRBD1 CASSDPILGQTHNQPQHF TGTGCCAGCAGTGACCCGATTTTGGGACAGACTCATAATCAGCCCCAGCATTTT
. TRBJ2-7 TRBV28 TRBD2 CASSPSGTYEQYF TGTGCCAGCAGTCCTAGCGGGACCTACGAGCAGTACTTC
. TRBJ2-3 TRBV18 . CASSFPGELNTQYF TGTGCCAGCTCATTCCCCGGGGAATTGAATACGCAGTATTTT
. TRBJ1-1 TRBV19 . CASSQEPMNTEAFF TGTGCCAGTAGCCAGGAGCCCATGAACACTGAAGCTTTCTTT
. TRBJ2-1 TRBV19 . CASSRPGRNEQFF TGTGCCAGTAGTCGTCCAGGGAGGAATGAGCAGTTCTTC
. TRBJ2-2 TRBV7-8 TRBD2 CASSPLAGGTGELFF TGTGCCAGCAGCCCACTAGCGGGAGGTACCGGGGAGCTGTTTTTT
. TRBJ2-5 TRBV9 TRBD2 CASSVGGRARDQETQYF TGTGCCAGCAGCGTAGGTGGGAGGGCGCGTGACCAAGAGACCCAGTACTTC
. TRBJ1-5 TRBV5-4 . CASSLAGDSNQPQHF TGTGCCAGCAGCTTGGCGGGTGATAGCAATCAGCCCCAGCATTTT
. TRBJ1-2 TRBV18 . CASSPQESGGYTF TGTGCCAGCTCACCGCAGGAGTCGGGCGGCTACACCTTC
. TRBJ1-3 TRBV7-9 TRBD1 CASRSGTASSGNTIYF TGTGCCAGCAGGTCCGGGACAGCTTCCTCTGGAAACACCATATATTTT
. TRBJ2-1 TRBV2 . CATQALPGNEQFF TGTGCCACACAGGCTCTCCCCGGGAATGAGCAGTTCTTC
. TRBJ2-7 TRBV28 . CASSSYSDTQSSYEQYF TGTGCCAGCAGTTCATACTCGGACACCCAGAGCTCCTACGAGCAGTACTTC
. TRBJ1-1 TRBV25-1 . CASTRKTNTEAFF TGTGCCAGCACTCGCAAAACGAACACTGAAGCTTTCTTT
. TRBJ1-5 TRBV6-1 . CASSATRVNQPQHF TGTGCCAGCAGTGCCACGCGGGTGAATCAGCCCCAGCATTTT
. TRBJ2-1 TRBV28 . CASSSFPHEQFF TGTGCCAGCAGTTCGTTCCCCCATGAGCAGTTCTTC